This record concerns one TCR beta chain sequence. Its antigen is currently unknown. Germline V CDR1 and CDR2: SGHAT, FQNNGV. The length of the CDR3 is 13 residues. Trimming left V 5 bases short and J 7 bases short, with 13 bases between. Using immunoSEQ multiplex PCR, the repertoire was profiled, and TCRdb retains in-frame clones only, with some absent. The sample consists of approximately 80,000 clones, roughly 90% of them appearing once. The sample comes from a study of T cell responses to AZD1222 COVID-19 vaccine. Study outcomes and limitations: Spike-specific TCR depth and breadth grew after two AZD1222 doses.

The chain links TRBV11-2 to TRBJ2-3; D ambiguous. The TCR comes from an adult who received the AZD1222 COVID-19 vaccine. This material consisted of peripheral blood, taken 28 days after the second AZD1222 dose. CDR3 sequence: CASSPGPENTQYF. DNA for the CDR3: TGTGCCAGCAGCCCCGGTCCGGAGAATACGCAGTATTTT.